The present T cell receptor (beta chain) was sequenced within a study of blood T cell repertoires in COVID-19. Study details: Specimens from acute and convalescent COVID-19 originated in the United States, Italy and Spain.

V shed 0 bases and J shed 0 bases, with 8 bases lying between them. The CDR3 length is 15 residues. Clones were sequenced by immunoSEQ multiplex PCR, and TCRdb holds only the in-frame ones, with some missing. The repertoire includes roughly 330,000 clones, around 87% of them detected once, and about 5% sits in the top ten. The sample was PBMCs or T cells enriched from blood (not recorded which). This receptor was obtained from a woman aged 30 to 39 who had recovered from COVID-19. The V gene is TRBV23-1, the J gene TRBJ1-1; D might be TRBD1 (5 bases). TRBV23-1 is known as an ORF, though its function is uncertain. For the CDR3, the DNA is TGCGCCAGCAGTCAATCTGACAGCATGAACACTGAAGCTTTCTTT. Its protein is CASSQSDSMNTEAFF.